This TCR beta chain was retrieved from a study of human T cells and chemical hapten exposure. Study at large: Donors were sensitized with 2% DPC on the upper inner arm. DPC (0.01%) was patch tested on the upper back and read at 6 days.

Stated time point: patch test 1, 2 weeks after DPC sensitization. The sample's treatment: therapeutic diphenylcyclopropenone sensitization with weekly scalp DPC. TCRdb re-derived calls from the RACE reads in MiXCR, one entry per CDR3 protein. This table has 150,000 to 200,000 distinct CDR3 sequences, 13% to 15% appearing once. This CDR3 has 13 residues. V shed 6 bases and J shed 0 bases, with 7 bases lying between them. Per the germline V gene, CDR1 is SGHAT and CDR2 is FQNNGV. This clonotype was obtained from a woman aged 25 to 39 with alopecia areata. Some clones in this sample may be carry-over from other donors' samples. The chain uses TRBV11-2 and TRBJ2-3; D gene unclear. Sequencing was performed on whole blood, taken in connection with sensitization to the hapten diphenylcyclopropenone (DPC). In nucleotides, the CDR3 is TGTGCCAGCAGTTATCTCAGCACAGATACGCAGTATTTT. Its translation is CASSYLSTDTQYF.